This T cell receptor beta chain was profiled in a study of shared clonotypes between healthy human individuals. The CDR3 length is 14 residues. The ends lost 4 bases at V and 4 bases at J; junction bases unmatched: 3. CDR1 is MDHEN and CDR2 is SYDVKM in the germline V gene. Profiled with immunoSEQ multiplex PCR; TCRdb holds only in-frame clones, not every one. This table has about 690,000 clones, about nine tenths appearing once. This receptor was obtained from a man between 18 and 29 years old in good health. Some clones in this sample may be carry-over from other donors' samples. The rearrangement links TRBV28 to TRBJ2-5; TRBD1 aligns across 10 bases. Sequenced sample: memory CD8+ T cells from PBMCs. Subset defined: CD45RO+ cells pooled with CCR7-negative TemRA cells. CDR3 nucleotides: TGTGCCAGCAGTTCGACAGGGGGCCTAGAGACCCAGTACTTC. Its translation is CASSSTGGLETQYF. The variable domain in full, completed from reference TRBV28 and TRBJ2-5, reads DVKVTQSSRYLVKRTGEKVFLECVQDMDHENMFWYRQDPGLGLRLIYFSYDVKMKEKGDIPEGYSVSREKKERFSLILESASTNQTSMYLCASSSTGGLETQYFGPGTRLLVL.